The 28 T cell receptor beta chains in this list originate from one sample, sequenced in a study of cytomegalovirus exposure and HLA in healthy donors. PCR was performed using 60 Vbeta and 13 Jbeta primers. Sequencing was performed with immunoSEQ multiplex PCR; in TCRdb, only in-frame clones are kept and a portion is missing. The sample yields 150,000 to 200,000 clones, approximately 70% seen once. The sequenced sample was PBMCs. The receptors originated from a man younger than 30 in good health and CMV-seropositive.

This clone was observed a single time. The gene calls are TRBV7-6 and TRBJ2-5, with D hard to call. V lost 3 bases, J lost 1 base, and 6 bases lay in between. Germline V gene lookup returns CDR1 SGHVS and CDR2 FNYEAQ. This CDR3 is 13 amino acids long. The CDR3 protein is CASSFEAQETQYF. The CDR3 nucleotides are TGTGCCAGCAGCTTCGAAGCCCAAGAGACCCAGTACTTC.

The chain recombines TRBV28 with TRBJ1-5; TRBD1 might be the D (5 bases). Germline V gene sequence: CDR1 MDHEN, CDR2 SYDVKM. V lost 2 bases to trimming and J lost 6 bases, with 11 bases between them. The CDR3 is 14 residues long. CDR3: CASSLGGESQPQHF. The CDR3 region has the DNA TGTGCCAGCAGTTTAGGAGGGGAAAGTCAGCCCCAGCATTTT.

The chain uses TRBV5-1 and TRBJ2-1; TRBD2 matches at 7 bases. Germline loops: CDR1 SGHRS, CDR2 YFSETQ. The CDR3 sequence is 16 residues long. V trimming: 4 bases; J trimming: 4 bases; junction bases outside the gene matches: 11. The CDR3 DNA reads TGCGCCAGCAGCCCGGCCGGGGCGGGAGATTACAATGAGCAGTTCTTC. This sequence encodes CASSPAGAGDYNEQFF.

The chain employs TRBV5-6 and TRBJ1-2; D perhaps matches TRBD1 (5 bases). V shed 3 bases and J shed 8 bases, with 14 bases lying between them. Germline V gene sequence: CDR1 SGHDT, CDR2 YYEEEE. The CDR3 sequence is 13 residues long. DNA for the CDR3: TGTGCCAGCAGCTCCCGCTCAGGGAAAGGCTACACCTTC. Translation gives CASSSRSGKGYTF.

V usage is TRBV9 and J usage is TRBJ2-3, with 7 positions matching TRBD1. The junction had 7 bases not matched to a gene; V was cut back by 4 bases and J by 2 bases. The CDR3 has 15 residues. Germline loops: CDR1 SGDLS, CDR2 YYNGEE. The CDR3 spells CASSPRQGFTDTQYF. CDR3 sequence (DNA): TGTGCCAGCAGCCCCCGACAGGGTTTCACAGATACGCAGTATTTT. The full variable domain, with the rest looked up from reference TRBV9 and TRBJ2-3, is DSGVTQTPKHLITATGQRVTLRCSPRSGDLSVYWYQQSLDQGLQFLIQYYNGEERAKGNILERFSAQQFPDLHSELNLSSLELGDSALYFCASSPRQGFTDTQYFGPGTRLTVL.

The chain is built from TRBV7-6 and TRBJ2-1; D is possibly TRBD1 (5 bases). There are 15 residues in the CDR3. The V end was cut by 1 base, the J end by 5 bases, with 12 bases between. The germline gives CDR1 SGHVS, CDR2 FNYEAQ. The CDR3 DNA reads TGTGCCAGCAGCTTAGGGGCAGGGTTTAACAATGAGCAGTTCTTC. Its translation is CASSLGAGFNNEQFF.

The rearrangement joins TRBV5-1 to TRBJ1-1, with a weak D call TRBD1 (5 bases). The V and J ends lost 2 bases and 1 base respectively, with 12 bases between them. Germline V gene data show CDR1 as SGHRS and CDR2 as YFSETQ. The CDR3 totals 15 residues. CDR3 protein: CASSFSTGENTEAFF. Here the CDR3 DNA reads TGCGCCAGCAGCTTTAGTACAGGTGAGAACACTGAAGCTTTCTTT.

The rearrangement joins TRBV30 to TRBJ2-3, with a possible D match to TRBD1 (5 bases). The CDR3 length is 15 residues. The germline gives CDR1 GTSNPN, CDR2 SVGIG (reference sequence). Trimming pared 2 bases from V and 3 bases from J, leaving 15 bases between. The CDR3 nucleotides are TGTGCCTGGAGTCGAAATAGGCAGGGAACAGATACGCAGTATTTT. This gives the protein CAWSRNRQGTDTQYF.

The V call is TRBV28, the J call TRBJ1-1; D is undetermined. Germline values: CDR1 MDHEN, CDR2 SYDVKM. This CDR3 has 12 residues. Trimming stripped 8 bases from V and 5 bases from J, with 12 bases between. The CDR3 is CASLRERTEAFF. The CDR3 DNA reads TGTGCCAGCTTACGGGAAAGGACTGAAGCTTTCTTT.

CDR3 DNA sequence: TGCGCCAGCAGCTTGGACGGACAGTCGCTTGATGAGCAGTTCTTC. It encodes CASSLDGQSLDEQFF. The V gene is TRBV5-1, the J gene TRBJ2-1, with D possibly TRBD1 on 6 matching bases. V was pared by 0 bases and J by 8 bases, with 15 bases between. This CDR3 is 15 amino acids long. Germline V lookup: CDR1 SGHRS, CDR2 YFSETQ.

In its sample, this clone was seen once. The genes are TRBV29-1 and TRBJ2-1, with 8 nucleotides matching TRBD2. In germline, CDR1 is SQVTM, CDR2 ANQGSEA. The CDR3 has 13 amino acids. Trimming cost V 5 bases and J 6 bases; bases outside gene matches: 6. The CDR3 DNA reads as TGCAGCGTTAGCTTGCGGGGGGTCAATGAGCAGTTCTTC. Translation gives CSVSLRGVNEQFF.

J is TRBJ2-2 and V is TRBV7-3; tentatively, D is TRBD2 (6 bases). The germline CDR1 and CDR2 sequences are SGHTA and FQGTGA. With 7 bases removed from V and 3 bases from J, the gap between germline ends came to 12 bases. This CDR3 has 14 residues. CDR3 region: CASKGRDDTGELFF. CDR3 DNA: TGTGCCAGCAAGGGGCGGGATGACACCGGGGAGCTGTTTTTT.

The chain couples TRBV19 to TRBJ1-1; TRBD1 might be the D (5 bases). V dropped 2 bases and J dropped 2 bases, with 12 bases sitting between them. The germline gives CDR1 LNHDA, CDR2 SQIVND (reference sequence). This CDR3 contains 15 residues. The CDR3 DNA reads TGTGCCAGTAGTATACAACCAGGGTCCAACACTGAAGCTTTCTTT. It is translated as CASSIQPGSNTEAFF.

This clone was seen more than once but under ten times. The rearrangement joins TRBV2 to TRBJ1-4; perhaps TRBD1 as D (6 bases). V was pared by 6 bases and J by 4 bases, with 12 bases between. This CDR3 region has 14 residues. Germline V lookup: CDR1 SNHLY, CDR2 FYNNEI. CDR3 nucleotide sequence: TGTGCCAGCAGACCGGGACACGGTAATGAAAAACTGTTTTTT. It yields the protein CASRPGHGNEKLFF.

The chain recombines TRBV11-3 with TRBJ1-1; D gene ambiguous. The CDR3 has 13 residues. Trimming removed 5 bases at V and 0 bases at J, with 7 bases between. CDR1 SGHNT and CDR2 YENEEA come from the germline V gene. The CDR3 DNA reads as TGTGCCAGCAGCACGGAGGTGAACACTGAAGCTTTCTTT. It yields the protein CASSTEVNTEAFF.

This clone was detected only a few times. The V call is TRBV7-9, the J call TRBJ1-2; the match to TRBD1 covers 8 bases. The ends lost 1 base at V and 4 bases at J; junction bases unmatched: 5. The CDR3 runs 15 residues. The germline V gene has CDR1 SEHNR and CDR2 FQNEAQ (reference sequence). The CDR3: CASSLGQGQVYGYTF. Here the CDR3 DNA reads TGTGCCAGCAGCTTAGGCCAGGGACAGGTCTATGGCTACACCTTC.

The CDR3 loop is CASSVGLRGVTGELFF. The CDR3 region has the DNA TGTGCCAGCAGCGTAGGATTGCGGGGGGTCACCGGGGAGCTGTTTTTT. The chain joins TRBV9 to TRBJ2-2, with 8 bases fitting TRBD2. CDR1 and CDR2 from the germline V gene are SGDLS and YYNGEE. With V trimmed by 0 bases and J by 4 bases, 5 bases remained unmatched. This CDR3 has 16 amino acids.

The rearrangement uses TRBV5-6 and TRBJ2-6, with TRBD2 matching 8 bases. CDR3 length equals 18 residues. Trimming at V came to 4 bases and at J to 0 bases, leaving 9 bases not matched to a gene. Germline assignment: CDR1 SGHDT and CDR2 YYEEEE. CDR3 sequence (DNA): TGTGCCAGCAGCACCCCGGGGGGGCAAGGCTCTGGGGCCAACGTCCTGACTTTC. Protein product: CASSTPGGQGSGANVLTF. The whole variable domain, remainder taken from reference TRBV5-6 and TRBJ2-6, is DAGVTQSPTHLIKTRGQQVTLRCSPKSGHDTVSWYQQALGQGPQFIFQYYEEEERQRGNFPDRFSGHQFPNYSSELNVNALLLGDSALYLCASSTPGGQGSGANVLTFGAGSRLTVL.

This clone was counted a few times. CDR3 sequence: CASSPIAGGAGELFF. Here the CDR3 DNA reads TGTGCCAGCAGCCCAATAGCGGGAGGGGCCGGGGAGCTGTTTTTT. The chain employs TRBV11-3 and TRBJ2-2; 11 nucleotides line up with TRBD2. Germline CDR1 SGHNT, CDR2 YENEEA. J gave up 6 bases and V 5 bases, and 5 bases lay outside the gene matches. This CDR3 is built from 15 residues.

This clone was counted a few times. The V and J genes are TRBV10-1 and TRBJ2-7, with D tentatively TRBD2 (6 bases). V lost 3 bases to trimming and J lost 5 bases, with 23 bases between them. In germline, CDR1 is WNHNN, CDR2 SYGVQD (reference sequence). The CDR3 has 17 amino acids. CDR3 residues: CASSDKGRRVGQNEQYV. The CDR3 region has the DNA TGCGCCAGCAGTGATAAGGGTAGGAGGGTCGGGCAGAACGAGCAGTACGTC.

This clone came up a few times. The rearrangement uses TRBV6-6 and TRBJ1-5, with 10 bases fitting TRBD1. Per the germline V gene, CDR1 is MNHNY and CDR2 is SVGAGI (reference sequence). With V trimmed by 5 bases and J by 3 bases, 7 bases remained unmatched. This CDR3 region has 16 residues. The CDR3 here is CASSPGTGVFNQPQHF. Here the CDR3 DNA reads TGTGCCAGCAGTCCCGGGACAGGGGTCTTCAATCAGCCCCAGCATTTT.

CDR3 loop: CASSEGGAGISSAEAFF. The CDR3 DNA reads TGTGCCAGCAGTGAAGGCGGGGCAGGGATAAGCTCCGCTGAAGCTTTCTTT. The chain is built from TRBV6-1 and TRBJ1-1, with D perhaps TRBD1 (5 bases). This CDR3 spans 17 amino acids. Germline V lookup: CDR1 MNHNS, CDR2 SASEGT. Trimming cost V 1 base and J 6 bases, with 21 bases left between them.

This clone was recorded a few times. V gene TRBV11-2 combines with J gene TRBJ2-5; TRBD1 is a possible D gene (6 bases). CDR3 size: 14 residues. V gave up 2 bases and J gave up 2 bases, with 9 bases separating them. Germline assignment: CDR1 SGHAT and CDR2 FQNNGV. The chain's CDR3 is CASSLNRAQETQYF. The CDR3 coding sequence is TGTGCCAGCAGCTTAAACAGGGCTCAAGAGACCCAGTACTTC.

In this sample, this clone turned up a few times. The V gene is TRBV27, the J gene TRBJ2-5; D unresolved. This CDR3 is built from 13 residues. Germline V lookup: CDR1 MNHEY, CDR2 SMNVEV (reference sequence). The V and J ends lost 5 bases and 6 bases respectively, with 13 bases between them. As DNA, the CDR3 is TGTGCCAGCAGTCCCCTGGGCAGGCAGACCCAGTACTTC. Its protein product is CASSPLGRQTQYF.

This clone was counted a single time. V usage is TRBV5-6 and J usage is TRBJ1-2, with D maybe TRBD1 (5 bases). Trimming shortened V by 4 bases and J by 4 bases, and 14 bases separated the two germline ends. The CDR3 loop spans 14 amino acids. Germline V lookup: CDR1 SGHDT, CDR2 YYEEEE. DNA for the CDR3: TGTGCCAGCAGCACGGCGGGGGGTCTCTATGGCTACACCTTC. Amino acids: CASSTAGGLYGYTF.

V usage is TRBV6-5 and J usage is TRBJ2-7; TRBD2 matches at 8 bases. V shed 5 bases and J 4 bases; nucleotides not matched to a gene: 4. The CDR3 spans 13 residues. Per the germline V gene, CDR1 is MNHEY and CDR2 is SVGAGI. Written as DNA, the CDR3 is TGTGCCAGCAGTGCCAGCGGGGGATACGAGCAGTACGTC. This gives the protein CASSASGGYEQYV.

This chain uses TRBV11-1 with TRBJ2-1, with 8 bases fitting TRBD1. CDR3 length equals 16 residues. V shed 6 bases and J 9 bases; nucleotides not matched to a gene: 16. Germline V CDR1 and CDR2: SGHAT, FQDESV (reference sequence). The CDR3 sequence is CASSFRTGPREGEQFF. The DNA for the CDR3 is TGTGCCAGCAGTTTCCGGACAGGGCCACGAGAGGGTGAGCAGTTCTTC. Based on the CDR3 plus reference TRBV11-1 and TRBJ2-1, the full variable domain is EAEVAQSPRYKITEKSQAVAFWCDPISGHATLYWYRQILGQGPELLVQFQDESVVDDSQLPKDRFSAERLKGVDSTLKIQPAELGDSAMYLCASSFRTGPREGEQFFGPGTRLTVL.

With regard to this clone: Distinct nucleotide sequences in the sample also encode this CDR3. In DNA form, the CDR3 reads TGTGCCAGCAGCCGAGCGACGGGGGTGAACACTGAAGCTTTCTTT. Amino acid sequence: CASSRATGVNTEAFF. The V gene is TRBV6-5, the J gene TRBJ1-1; possible D gene TRBD1, 5 bases. The V end was cut by 6 bases, the J end by 0 bases, with 14 bases between. The CDR3 has 15 residues. Per the germline V gene, CDR1 is MNHEY and CDR2 is SVGAGI.